This T cell receptor (beta chain) was captured by sequencing in a study of glioma-infiltrating T cells. Study-wide results and limits: Very few CDR3 sequences were shared between tissue and blood. Non-neoplastic patients had below-expected tissue-blood divergence, while all gliomas exceeded expectation.

This clonotype was counted many times. What it binds is not known. The CDR3 consists of 16 residues. Germline lookup yields CDR1 MNHEY and CDR2 SVGEGT. Between the trimmed V and J ends, which lost 2 bases and 2 bases, there was a span of 13 bases. The iRepertoire nested amplicon-rescue multiplex PCR amplified TCR alpha and beta CDR3s from RNA. Input was roughly 85-400 ng of tissue mRNA or PBMC total RNA. One entry per CDR3 protein, called by TCRdb with MiXCR from the multiplex PCR reads. The sample yields over 100,000 distinct CDR3 sequences, about 25% seen once. This rearrangement joins TRBV6-2 or TRBV6-3 to TRBJ1-5; possibly TRBD1 for D (6 bases). The receptor's source is a human donor with low-grade glioma or glioblastoma, undergoing nonglioma brain surgery, or in good health (not recorded which). Material: glioma tissue, nonneoplastic brain tissue, or PBMCs (not recorded which). This chain's CDR3 is CASSYPRGWGNQPQHF. CDR3 nucleotide sequence: TGTGCCAGCAGTTACCCCAGGGGATGGGGCAATCAGCCCCAGCATTTT.